The rows below give T cell receptor beta chains drawn from one sample of a study of cytomegalovirus exposure and HLA in healthy donors. Sequencing used immunoSEQ multiplex PCR; TCRdb keeps in-frame clones, though not all of them. The data contain around 200,000 clones, roughly 85% of them singletons. The sequencing sample was made of PBMCs. The receptors originated from a man younger than 35 in good health and CMV-seronegative. The CDR3 runs from the conserved cysteine through the conserved F or W. The order of the fields is clone size, J gene, D gene, V gene, CDR3 protein, CDR3 DNA. D genes are given only for firm matches. Clone size is stated in some rows and not others, as once, few, many or a class when expanded.

>-|TRBJ1-5|-|TRBV6-1
CASSLQINSNQPQHF
TGTGCCAGCAGTCTCCAGATTAATAGCAATCAGCCCCAGCATTTT
>-|TRBJ2-5|TRBD1|TRBV27
CASSFGDREETQYF
TGTGCCAGCAGTTTTGGCGACAGGGAAGAGACCCAGTACTTC
>-|TRBJ2-2|-|TRBV7-9
CASSSMDRNTGELFF
TGTGCCAGCAGCTCGATGGACAGGAACACCGGGGAGCTGTTTTTT
>-|TRBJ2-1|TRBD2|TRBV2
CASKRGGLAGGPGNEQFF
TGTGCCAGCAAAAGGGGGGGACTAGCGGGAGGGCCGGGGAATGAGCAGTTCTTC
>-|TRBJ2-7|-|TRBV27
CASSFLGAYEQYF
TGTGCCAGCAGTTTTCTAGGGGCGTACGAGCAGTACTTC
>-|TRBJ1-1|TRBD1|TRBV28
CASSSPGQGARTEAFF
TGTGCCAGCAGTTCTCCGGGACAGGGGGCGCGTACTGAAGCTTTCTTT
>-|TRBJ1-1|TRBD1|TRBV19
CASNMAGGTEAFF
TGTGCCAGTAATATGGCAGGGGGGACTGAAGCTTTCTTT
>-|TRBJ1-5|TRBD1|TRBV30
CAWSLTGRSNQPQHF
TGTGCCTGGAGTCTGACAGGGAGGAGCAATCAGCCCCAGCATTTT
>-|TRBJ1-5|-|TRBV6-6
CASNRGNNQPQHF
TGTGCCAGCAATAGAGGAAACAATCAGCCCCAGCATTTT
>-|TRBJ2-1|-|TRBV6-7
CASSYIGSDRDSRVIQNEQFF
TGTGCCAGCAGTTATATTGGCTCGGACCGGGACTCTCGGGTTATACAAAATGAGCAGTTCTTC
>-|TRBJ1-4|TRBD1|TRBV30
CAWSGVTGGNEKLFF
TGTGCCTGGAGTGGGGTGACAGGGGGTAATGAAAAACTGTTTTTT
>once|TRBJ2-6|-|TRBV19
CASSPHPAGEGTGANVLTF
TGTGCCAGTAGTCCCCACCCCGCTGGCGAGGGCACTGGGGCCAACGTCCTGACTTTC
>-|TRBJ2-1|TRBD2|TRBV5-1
CASSLVSGVSYNEQFF
TGCGCCAGCAGCTTGGTGAGCGGGGTCTCCTACAATGAGCAGTTCTTC
>-|TRBJ1-2|-|TRBV5-6
CASSLGEISRVDGYTF
TGTGCCAGCAGCTTGGGGGAAATTAGCAGGGTAGATGGCTACACCTTC
>-|TRBJ1-2|-|TRBV28
CASSPTLENYGYTF
TGTGCCAGCAGCCCAACCCTGGAGAACTATGGCTACACCTTC
>-|TRBJ1-1|TRBD1|TRBV28
CASSLTGRRLNTEAFF
TGTGCCAGCAGTTTGACAGGGAGGAGGCTGAACACTGAAGCTTTCTTT
>-|TRBJ1-1|-|TRBV5-6
CASSLVGFRVALTEAFF
TGTGCCAGCAGCTTGGTGGGATTCAGGGTCGCGTTGACTGAAGCTTTCTTT
>few|TRBJ2-1|TRBD2|TRBV2
CASSEALLAGGIGEQFF
TGTGCCAGCAGTGAAGCTCTACTAGCGGGGGGGATCGGTGAGCAGTTCTTC
>once|TRBJ2-4|-|TRBV7-9
CASSYDRSDIQYF
TGTGCCAGCAGTTACGACAGGTCGGACATTCAGTACTTC
>-|TRBJ2-3|-|TRBV30
CAWSRTSPGADTQYF
TGTGCCTGGAGCCGGACTAGTCCAGGGGCAGATACGCAGTATTTT
>-|TRBJ2-1|TRBD2|TRBV6-4
CASSDSGTSGSDEQFF
TGTGCCAGCAGTGACTCCGGGACTAGCGGGAGCGATGAGCAGTTCTTC
>-|TRBJ2-2|-|TRBV19
CASSIDGGGRNTGELFF
TGTGCCAGTAGTATAGATGGGGGGGGCAGGAACACCGGGGAGCTGTTTTTT
>-|TRBJ2-5|TRBD2|TRBV9
CASSDRTSGRETQYF
TGTGCCAGCAGCGACCGGACTAGCGGGAGAGAGACCCAGTACTTC
>-|TRBJ2-3|-|TRBV5-1
CASSLDVSSDTQYF
TGCGCCAGCAGCTTGGACGTCAGTTCAGATACGCAGTATTTT
>-|TRBJ1-1|TRBD1|TRBV19
CASTATGGGTEAFF
TGTGCCAGTACCGCGACAGGGGGCGGTACTGAAGCTTTCTTT
>-|TRBJ1-2|TRBD1|TRBV9
CASSAGGGIYRGYTF
TGTGCCAGCAGCGCAGGGGGAGGCATCTATCGTGGCTACACCTTC
>-|TRBJ1-5|TRBD1|TRBV18
CASSPVTGGSQPQHF
TGTGCCAGCTCACCAGTGACAGGGGGCTCTCAGCCCCAGCATTTT
>-|TRBJ2-7|-|TRBV28
CASSASTSYEQYF
TGTGCCAGCAGTGCCTCGACTAGTTACGAGCAGTACTTC
>-|TRBJ2-3|-|TRBV7-9
CASSPRSAGLTTDTQYF
TGTGCCAGCAGCCCCCGGTCGGCGGGACTTACCACAGATACGCAGTATTTT
>-|TRBJ2-7|-|TRBV6-5
CASSYTDSRYEQYF
TGTGCCAGCAGTTACACGGACAGTCGCTACGAGCAGTACTTC
>-|TRBJ2-1|TRBD2|TRBV9
CASSVASGLVSYNEQFF
TGTGCCAGCAGCGTAGCTAGCGGTCTAGTCTCCTACAATGAGCAGTTCTTC
>-|TRBJ2-7|-|TRBV7-3
CASSLMGSSGEQYF
TGTGCCAGCAGCTTAATGGGGAGTTCGGGTGAGCAGTACTTC
>few|TRBJ2-1|-|TRBV7-2
CASSFDSSSYNEQFF
TGTGCCAGCAGCTTTGACTCAAGCTCCTACAATGAGCAGTTCTTC
>once|TRBJ2-1|TRBD2|TRBV11-3
CASSLVGLAGRPPDNEQFF
TGTGCCAGCAGCTTAGTGGGACTAGCGGGGCGGCCACCGGACAATGAGCAGTTCTTC
>-|TRBJ2-5|TRBD2|TRBV27
CASSLLPAGDQETQYF
TGTGCCAGCAGTTTACTGCCAGCGGGAGACCAAGAGACCCAGTACTTC
>-|TRBJ2-1|-|TRBV19
CASSAAYNEQFF
TGTGCCAGTAGTGCCGCGTACAATGAGCAGTTCTTC
>-|TRBJ2-7|TRBD2|TRBV19
CASGRLAGGAYEQYF
TGTGCCAGTGGGAGACTAGCGGGGGGGGCCTACGAGCAGTACTTC
>-|TRBJ2-2|TRBD1|TRBV4-3
CASSQEFRGYTGELFF
TGCGCCAGCAGCCAAGAATTCAGGGGGTACACCGGGGAGCTGTTTTTT
>-|TRBJ1-5|-|TRBV15
CATSRVAIHPGVPQHF
TGTGCCACCAGCAGAGTAGCCATCCATCCGGGTGTGCCCCAGCATTTT
>-|TRBJ1-4|TRBD1|TRBV9
CASSLYDRAYDEKLFF
TGTGCCAGCAGCCTATATGACAGGGCCTATGATGAAAAACTGTTTTTT
>-|TRBJ2-5|-|TRBV14
CASSHTTGTQETQYF
TGTGCCAGCAGCCACACAACAGGGACCCAAGAGACCCAGTACTTC